A single sample is the source of the 25 T cell receptor beta chains below, sequenced in a study of cytomegalovirus exposure and HLA in healthy donors. 13 Jbeta primers and 60 Vbeta primers were used for the PCR. Using immunoSEQ multiplex PCR, the repertoire was profiled, and TCRdb retains in-frame clones only, with some absent. This sample carries approximately 190,000 clones, approximately 79% of them seen once, and the ten largest clones take 6.3%. Sequenced: PBMCs. These receptors were taken from a man aged 35-49 years in good health and CMV-seropositive.

The chain employs TRBV6-6 and TRBJ1-6, with TRBD1 matching 8 bases. This CDR3 comprises 15 residues. The V segment lost 0 bases and the J segment 9 bases; nucleotides outside the gene matches: 4. The germline V gene has CDR1 MNHNY and CDR2 SVGAGI (reference sequence). CDR3 region: CASSYSIQGGSPLHF. The CDR3 DNA reads as TGTGCCAGCAGTTACTCGATACAGGGGGGTTCACCCCTCCACTTT.

This chain uses TRBV5-1 with TRBJ2-1, with 8 nucleotides matching TRBD2. CDR1 is SGHRS and CDR2 is YFSETQ in the germline V gene. The V gene end was trimmed by 4 bases and the J gene end by 6 bases; junction bases not matched to a gene: 9. The CDR3 runs to 15 residues. The CDR3 spells CASSPSAGDLNEQFF. The CDR3 coding sequence is TGCGCCAGCAGCCCCTCAGCGGGGGACCTCAATGAGCAGTTCTTC.

The chain is built from TRBV28 and TRBJ2-1; TRBD1 aligns across 7 bases. The CDR3 extends over 17 amino acids. Germline values: CDR1 MDHEN, CDR2 SYDVKM. With V trimmed by 3 bases and J by 1 base, 9 bases remained unmatched. The CDR3 sequence is CASSFSTGRGSYNEQFF. The CDR3 DNA is TGTGCCAGCAGTTTTAGTACGGGCAGGGGGTCCTACAATGAGCAGTTCTTC.

Only a few counts were recorded for this clone. The rearrangement joins TRBV28 to TRBJ2-7; 9 positions agree with TRBD2. With V trimmed by 5 bases and J by 6 bases, 11 bases remained unmatched. Germline lookup yields CDR1 MDHEN and CDR2 SYDVKM. The CDR3 is 15 residues long. The CDR3 sequence: CASSLRASGASEQYF. The CDR3 region has the DNA TGTGCCAGCAGTCTAAGGGCTAGCGGGGCATCCGAGCAGTACTTC.

The rearrangement joins TRBV18 to TRBJ2-7; 9 bases line up with TRBD1. Germline V gene data show CDR1 as KGHSH and CDR2 as LQKENI. The CDR3 loop spans 15 amino acids. The trim removed 4 bases at V and 5 bases at J, leaving 9 bases unmatched. This chain's CDR3 is CASSLGTGSGDEQYF. In DNA form, the CDR3 reads TGTGCCAGCTCACTAGGGACAGGGTCTGGAGACGAGCAGTACTTC.

The chain combines TRBV28 with TRBJ2-1; TRBD2 matches at 10 bases. The V gene end was trimmed by 8 bases and the J gene end by 5 bases; junction bases not matched to a gene: 6. Germline CDR1 is MDHEN and CDR2 is SYDVKM. The CDR3 runs 14 residues. The CDR3 spells CASGGTSVDNEQFF. In DNA, the CDR3 is TGTGCCAGCGGAGGGACTAGCGTGGACAATGAGCAGTTCTTC.

The chain couples TRBV6-5 to TRBJ2-7; TRBD1 agrees at 7 bases. CDR3 length equals 14 residues. V lost 4 bases to trimming and J lost 2 bases; unmatched junction nucleotides: 5. Germline CDR1 reads MNHEY; CDR2 reads SVGAGI. The CDR3 DNA sequence: TGTGCCAGCAGTTGGGGCAGGGGGACCTACGAGCAGTACTTC. This translates into CASSWGRGTYEQYF.

This clone turned up a few times. The rearrangement joins TRBV4-1 to TRBJ1-4; no reliable D call. This CDR3 comprises 13 residues. CDR1 is MGHRA and CDR2 is YSYEKL in the germline V gene. The ends were cut back, 0 bases at V and 5 bases at J, with 4 bases in the middle. The CDR3 nucleotides are TGCGCCAGCAGCCAAGATCCGAATGAAAAACTGTTTTTT. It encodes CASSQDPNEKLFF.

This chain connects TRBV5-4 to TRBJ1-2; maybe TRBD1 (6 bases). Trimming removed 5 bases at V and 2 bases at J, with 13 bases between. CDR1 is SGHNT and CDR2 is YYREEE in the germline V gene (reference sequence). The CDR3 totals 14 residues. The CDR3 DNA follows: TGTGCCAGCAGTAGACAGGACCAAAACTATGGCTACACCTTC. Its protein is CASSRQDQNYGYTF.

This sequence joins TRBV30 and TRBJ1-2; 10 bases line up with TRBD1. Germline V lookup: CDR1 GTSNPN, CDR2 SVGIG (reference sequence). V was pared by 0 bases and J by 10 bases, with 8 bases of the junction left unmatched. This CDR3 has 14 residues. The CDR3 region has the DNA TGTGCCTGGAGTGTCTTGACAGGGGGCCGCGACTACACCTTC. It translates to CAWSVLTGGRDYTF.

The CDR3 sequence: CASSPPAGSSYEQYF. The CDR3 nucleotides are TGTGCCAGCAGTCCCCCGGCAGGCTCCTCCTACGAGCAGTACTTC. The chain recombines TRBV6-6 with TRBJ2-7, with unresolved D. V shed 5 bases and J shed 0 bases, with 14 bases lying between them. There are 15 residues in the CDR3. Germline CDR1 MNHNY, CDR2 SVGAGI (reference sequence).

The chain links TRBV19 to TRBJ2-7; 11 positions agree with TRBD1. V lost 5 bases and J lost 4; bases outside the gene matches: 7. Per germline, CDR1 LNHDA and CDR2 SQIVND (reference sequence). This CDR3 is built from 15 residues. The CDR3 region has the DNA TGTGCCAGTAGTTCACCGGGACAGGGGGTTTACGAGCAGTACTTC. As protein: CASSSPGQGVYEQYF.

The table lists this clone with a few counts. The rearrangement joins TRBV19 to TRBJ2-3, with 7 positions matching TRBD1. Looked up from germline, CDR1 is LNHDA and CDR2 is SQIVND (reference sequence). The CDR3 loop spans 15 amino acids. V shed 2 bases and J 4 bases; nucleotides not matched to a gene: 6. CDR3 bases: TGTGCCAGTAGTATACAAAGGGGGCCTGCAGATACGCAGTATTTT. It encodes CASSIQRGPADTQYF.

This clone was observed once. The genes are TRBV9 and TRBJ2-7, with D possibly being TRBD1 (5 bases). V dropped 7 bases and J dropped 4 bases, with 15 bases sitting between them. The CDR3 covers 13 residues. CDR1 is SGDLS and CDR2 is YYNGEE in the germline V gene. CDR3 sequence (DNA): TGTGCCAGCTCGCCAGGGATATTATACGAGCAGTACTTC. Amino acid sequence: CASSPGILYEQYF.

J is TRBJ2-7 and V is TRBV29-1, with 9 bases lining up with TRBD2. V shed 2 bases, J shed 0 bases, and the junction held 8 bases outside the gene matches. The CDR3 runs to 16 residues. The germline gives CDR1 SQVTM, CDR2 ANQGSEA. The CDR3 loop is CSVESLRGGSSYEQYF. CDR3 DNA: TGCAGCGTTGAAAGTTTGCGGGGGGGTAGCTCCTACGAGCAGTACTTC.

The V and J genes are TRBV6-5 and TRBJ2-7; 9 bases map to TRBD1. The J segment lost 5 bases and the V segment lost 0 bases, leaving 8 bases of the junction unmatched. Germline V gene data show CDR1 as MNHEY and CDR2 as SVGAGI. The CDR3 runs 16 residues. This CDR3 reads CASSYSRNRGLHEQYF. The CDR3 DNA is TGTGCCAGCAGTTACTCCCGAAACAGGGGGCTCCACGAGCAGTACTTC.

The chain carries TRBV19 and TRBJ1-5; D is unresolved. Per the germline V gene, CDR1 is LNHDA and CDR2 is SQIVND (reference sequence). The CDR3 consists of 16 residues. V was clipped by 7 bases and J by 2 bases, with 18 bases between them. The CDR3 region is CASTDNNLAGNQPQHF. DNA of the CDR3: TGTGCCAGTACCGATAACAATTTAGCGGGCAATCAGCCCCAGCATTTT.

The chain uses TRBV7-9 and TRBJ1-5; D perhaps matches TRBD1 (6 bases). V lost 1 base to trimming and J lost 2 bases, with 6 bases between them. Germline V CDR1 and CDR2: SEHNR, FQNEAQ (reference sequence). CDR3 length: 14 residues. In DNA form, the CDR3 reads TGTGCCAGCAGCTTAGAGGGGGGCAATCAGCCCCAGCATTTT. As protein: CASSLEGGNQPQHF.

This rearrangement joins TRBV5-1 to TRBJ2-1, with 7 positions matching TRBD2. CDR1 is SGHRS and CDR2 is YFSETQ in the germline V gene. The CDR3 consists of 18 residues. V shed 0 bases, J shed 0 bases, and the junction held 9 bases outside the gene matches. Written as DNA, the CDR3 is TGCGCCAGCAGCTTGGAGGGTCCAGGGAGGGTCTCCTACAATGAGCAGTTCTTC. Residues: CASSLEGPGRVSYNEQFF.

V and J are TRBV5-6 and TRBJ2-1, with D tentatively TRBD2 (5 bases). The CDR3 covers 13 residues. V shed 6 bases and J shed 5 bases, with 12 bases lying between them. Germline loops: CDR1 SGHDT, CDR2 YYEEEE. CDR3 coding DNA: TGTGCCAGCACCTGGTCAGCGGACAATGAGCAGTTCTTC. Protein product: CASTWSADNEQFF.

A word on this clone: A read error may account for a junction end that differs from germline. The chain has TRBV7-9 and TRBJ1-5; no definite D call. The CDR3 runs to 12 residues. Germline CDR1 is SEHNR and CDR2 is FQNEAQ (reference sequence). CDR3 region: CSSSLWPQPQHF. CDR3 DNA: TGTTCCAGCAGCTTATGGCCGCAGCCCCAGCATTTT.

The V and J genes are TRBV27 and TRBJ2-3, with 9 bases identical to TRBD1. Trimming at V came to 6 bases and at J to 6 bases, leaving 7 bases not matched to a gene. Per the germline V gene, CDR1 is MNHEY and CDR2 is SMNVEV (reference sequence). This CDR3 has 14 residues. The chain's CDR3 is CASRLQGAGDTQYF. The CDR3 DNA is TGTGCCAGCAGACTACAGGGGGCTGGCGATACGCAGTATTTT.

This sequence joins TRBV29-1 and TRBJ2-1, with 8 bases lining up with TRBD1. The V and J ends lost 7 bases and 9 bases, in that order; junction bases with no gene match: 2. The CDR3 is made up of 10 amino acids. Germline CDR1 is SQVTM and CDR2 is ANQGSEA. The CDR3: CSAGGLEQFF. CDR3 DNA: TGCAGCGCAGGGGGCCTTGAGCAGTTCTTC.

The sample holds a few counts of this clone. CDR3 sequence reads: CASSSIDSGASNQPQHF. CDR3 sequence (DNA): TGTGCCAGCAGCTCGATTGATAGTGGGGCTAGCAATCAGCCCCAGCATTTT. This rearrangement joins TRBV5-6 to TRBJ1-5, with D possibly matching TRBD1 (5 bases). Germline CDR1 is SGHDT and CDR2 is YYEEEE. This CDR3 has 17 residues. V lost 3 bases, J lost 0 bases, and 16 bases lay in between. Drawing the rest from reference TRBV5-6 and TRBJ1-5, the complete variable domain is DAGVTQSPTHLIKTRGQQVTLRCSPKSGHDTVSWYQQALGQGPQFIFQYYEEEERQRGNFPDRFSGHQFPNYSSELNVNALLLGDSALYLCASSSIDSGASNQPQHFGDGTRLSIL.

This rearrangement joins TRBV18 to TRBJ2-2; D is uncertain. The CDR3 has 15 residues. V was clipped by 3 bases and J by 3 bases, with 11 bases between them. Germline V gene data show CDR1 as KGHSH and CDR2 as LQKENI. CDR3 nucleotides: TGTGCCAGCTCACCCCAACAAGTCGACACCGGGGAGCTGTTTTTT. Protein sequence: CASSPQQVDTGELFF. Variable domain in full (rest from reference TRBV18 and TRBJ2-2): NAGVMQNPRHLVRRRGQEARLRCSPMKGHSHVYWYRQLPEEGLKFMVYLQKENIIDESGMPKERFSAEFPKEGPSILRIQQVVRGDSAAYFCASSPQQVDTGELFFGEGSRLTVL.